Below are 7 T cell receptor beta chains sequenced from a single sample in a study of shared clonotypes between healthy human individuals. The table came from immunoSEQ multiplex PCR; TCRdb's copy has only in-frame clones and leaves some out. The data contain around 560,000 clones, around 95% of them singletons. Terminally differentiated effector memory CD45RA+ cells were excluded from the naive CD8 cells, which were CD45RO-negative and positively selected for CCR7. Sequenced sample: naive CD8+ T cells sorted from blood. The receptor set was obtained from a woman between 25 and 40 years old in good health.

This chain uses TRBV19 with TRBJ2-3, with 9 bases that match TRBD2. Trimming cost V 1 base and J 0 bases; bases outside gene matches: 2. The CDR3 consists of 16 residues. CDR1 is LNHDA, CDR2 SQIVND, per germline (reference sequence). The CDR3 bases are TGTGCCAGTAGTATAGCAACTAGCGGGAGCACAGATACGCAGTATTTT. Encoded protein: CASSIATSGSTDTQYF.

This clone was found once. This chain connects TRBV5-8 to TRBJ2-1, with TRBD2 identical over 9 bases. The V gene end was trimmed by 9 bases and the J gene end by 5 bases; junction bases not matched to a gene: 9. Looked up from germline, CDR1 is SGHTS and CDR2 is YDEGEE. The CDR3 extends over 14 amino acids. The CDR3 is CATPLAGIDNEQFF. CDR3 DNA sequence: TGTGCCACCCCCCTAGCGGGGATAGACAATGAGCAGTTCTTC. The whole variable domain, remainder taken from reference TRBV5-8 and TRBJ2-1, is EAGVTQSPTHLIKTRGQQATLRCSPISGHTSVYWYQQALGLGLQFLLWYDEGEERNRGNFPPRFSGRQFPNYSSELNVNALELEDSALYLCATPLAGIDNEQFFGPGTRLTVL.

This clone was observed once. The genes are TRBV6-5 and TRBJ2-5; D perhaps matches TRBD1 (5 bases). Trimming took off 0 bases at V and 7 bases at J, with 9 bases between the two ends. The germline V gene has CDR1 MNHEY and CDR2 SVGAGI. The CDR3 loop spans 13 amino acids. CDR3 sequence reads: CASSYSDIGTQYF. For the CDR3, the DNA is TGTGCCAGCAGTTACTCGGACATAGGGACCCAGTACTTC.

This chain connects TRBV7-9 to TRBJ2-7; 7 bases are a match to TRBD1. This CDR3 is 16 amino acids long. Germline CDR1 SEHNR, CDR2 FQNEAQ (reference sequence). Unmatched junction bases numbered 12, after V lost 4 bases and J lost 3 bases. This chain's CDR3 is CASSYLPTGSHYEQYF. In DNA form, the CDR3 reads TGTGCCAGCAGCTATCTTCCGACAGGGTCCCACTACGAGCAGTACTTC.

The chain couples TRBV19 to TRBJ1-5; D is unresolved. Trimming took off 3 bases at V and 4 bases at J, with 13 bases between the two ends. This CDR3 has 15 residues. Germline CDR1 and CDR2: LNHDA and SQIVND (reference sequence). The CDR3 loop reads CASSIAAVRNQPQHF. CDR3 in DNA: TGTGCCAGTAGTATTGCGGCGGTTAGAAATCAGCCCCAGCATTTT.

This clone was detected only once. This sequence joins TRBV29-1 and TRBJ2-5; TRBD2 matches at 9 bases. The end of the DNA aligns better with TRBJ2-7, so the J call may be wrong. The V gene's germline CDR1 is SQVTM and CDR2 ANQGSEA. CDR3 size: 14 residues. Here the CDR3 DNA reads TGCAGCGTTGTTGTGGGCCTAGCGGGATACGAGCAGTACTTC. It encodes CSVVVGLAGYEQYF.

The J gene is TRBJ2-5, the V gene TRBV28, with a weak D call TRBD1 (6 bases). Between the trimmed V and J ends, which lost 8 bases and 4 bases, there was a span of 17 bases. Germline CDR1 MDHEN, CDR2 SYDVKM. This CDR3 region has 14 residues. The DNA of the CDR3 is TGTGCCAGCGTCCCAACAGGGCATTCAGAGACCCAGTACTTC. It specifies CASVPTGHSETQYF.